This T cell receptor beta chain is drawn from a study of blood T cell repertoires in COVID-19. Produced via immunoSEQ multiplex PCR; TCRdb's table is partial and in-frame only. The sample yields about 160,000 clones, roughly four fifths seen once. This CDR3 has 14 amino acids. Germline V lookup: CDR1 SGHDN, CDR2 FVKESK. Trimming removed 1 base from V and 7 bases from J, with 11 bases in between. Sequencing was performed on peripheral blood. This sequence joins TRBV14 and TRBJ2-1; D is ambiguous. The TCR sequence derives from a human donor with acute or convalescent COVID-19. The donor label of this sample is uncertain. DNA of the CDR3: TGTGCCAGCAGCCAAGTCGGTGCTAGGAATGAGCAGTTCTTC. Its protein is CASSQVGARNEQFF.